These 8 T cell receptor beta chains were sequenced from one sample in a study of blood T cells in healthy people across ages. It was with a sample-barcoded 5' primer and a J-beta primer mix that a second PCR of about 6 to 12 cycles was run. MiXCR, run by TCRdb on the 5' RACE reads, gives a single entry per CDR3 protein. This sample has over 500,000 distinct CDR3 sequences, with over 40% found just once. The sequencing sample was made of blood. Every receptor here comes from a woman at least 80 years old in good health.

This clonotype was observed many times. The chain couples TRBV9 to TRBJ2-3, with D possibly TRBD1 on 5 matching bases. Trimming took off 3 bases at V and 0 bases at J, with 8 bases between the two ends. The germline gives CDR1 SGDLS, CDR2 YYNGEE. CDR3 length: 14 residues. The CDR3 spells CASSDRQSTDTQYF. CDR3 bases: TGTGCCAGCAGCGACCGACAGAGCACAGATACGCAGTATTTT. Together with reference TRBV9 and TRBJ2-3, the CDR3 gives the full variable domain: DSGVTQTPKHLITATGQRVTLRCSPRSGDLSVYWYQQSLDQGLQFLIQYYNGEERAKGNILERFSAQQFPDLHSELNLSSLELGDSALYFCASSDRQSTDTQYFGPGTRLTVL.

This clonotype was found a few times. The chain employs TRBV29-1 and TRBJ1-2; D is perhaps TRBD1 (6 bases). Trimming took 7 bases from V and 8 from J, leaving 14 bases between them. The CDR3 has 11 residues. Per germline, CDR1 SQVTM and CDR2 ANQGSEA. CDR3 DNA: TGCAGCGGGCTACAGGGAGGCGGCTACACCTTC. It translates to CSGLQGGGYTF.

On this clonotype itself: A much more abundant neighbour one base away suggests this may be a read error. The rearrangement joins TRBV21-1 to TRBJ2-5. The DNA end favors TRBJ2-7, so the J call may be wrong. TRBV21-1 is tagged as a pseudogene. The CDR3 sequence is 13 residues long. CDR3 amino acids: CASSNRWSYEQYF. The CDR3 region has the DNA TGTGCCAGCAGCAACAGGTGGTCGTACGAGCAGTACTTC.

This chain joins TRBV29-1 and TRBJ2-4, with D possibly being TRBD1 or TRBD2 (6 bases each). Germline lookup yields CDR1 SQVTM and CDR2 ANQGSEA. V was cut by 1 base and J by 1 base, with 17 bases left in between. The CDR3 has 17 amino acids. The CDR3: CSVEGGGGPVAKNIQYF. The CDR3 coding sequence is TGCAGCGTTGAAGGAGGAGGGGGGCCGGTGGCCAAAAACATTCAGTACTTC. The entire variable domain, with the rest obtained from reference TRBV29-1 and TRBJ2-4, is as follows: SAVISQKPSRDICQRGTSLTIQCQVDSQVTMMFWYRQQPGQSLTLIATANQGSEATYESGFVIDKFPISRPNLTFSTLTVSNMSPEDSSIYLCSVEGGGGPVAKNIQYFGAGTRLSVL.

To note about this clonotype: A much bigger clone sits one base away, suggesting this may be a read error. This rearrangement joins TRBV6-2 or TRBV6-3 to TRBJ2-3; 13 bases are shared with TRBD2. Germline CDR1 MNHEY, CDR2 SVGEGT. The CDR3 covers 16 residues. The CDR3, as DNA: TGTGCCGGCAGATGGGGACTAGCGGGGAGCACAGATACGCAGTATTTT. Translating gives CAGRWGLAGSTDTQYF.

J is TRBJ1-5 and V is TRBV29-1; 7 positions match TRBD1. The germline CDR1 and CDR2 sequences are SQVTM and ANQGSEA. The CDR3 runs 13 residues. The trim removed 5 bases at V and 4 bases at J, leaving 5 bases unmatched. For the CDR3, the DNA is TGCAGCGTTACAGGGGAGGCAAATCAGCCCCAGCATTTT. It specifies CSVTGEANQPQHF. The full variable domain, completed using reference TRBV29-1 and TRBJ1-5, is SAVISQKPSRDICQRGTSLTIQCQVDSQVTMMFWYRQQPGQSLTLIATANQGSEATYESGFVIDKFPISRPNLTFSTLTVSNMSPEDSSIYLCSVTGEANQPQHFGDGTRLSIL.

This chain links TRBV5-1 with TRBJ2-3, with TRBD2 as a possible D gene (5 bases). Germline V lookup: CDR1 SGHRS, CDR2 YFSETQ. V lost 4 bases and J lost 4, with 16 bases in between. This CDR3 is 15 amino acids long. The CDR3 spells CASSTLPGNADTQYF. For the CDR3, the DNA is TGCGCCAGCAGCACCCTTCCCGGGAACGCAGATACGCAGTATTTT. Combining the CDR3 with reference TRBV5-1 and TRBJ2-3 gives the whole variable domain KAGVTQTPRYLIKTRGQQVTLSCSPISGHRSVSWYQQTPGQGLQFLFEYFSETQRNKGNFPGRFSGRQFSNSRSEMNVSTLELGDSALYLCASSTLPGNADTQYFGPGTRLTVL.

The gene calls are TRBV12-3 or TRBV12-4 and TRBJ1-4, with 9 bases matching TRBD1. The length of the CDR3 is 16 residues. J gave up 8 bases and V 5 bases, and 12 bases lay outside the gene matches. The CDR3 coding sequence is TGTGCCAGCAGTCCTCCCGCCGGACAGGGGAGGGAAAAACTGTTTTTT. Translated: CASSPPAGQGREKLFF.